The 30 T cell receptor beta chains below all came from one sample that was sequenced in a study of blood T cell repertoires in COVID-19. TCRdb's copy holds only in-frame clones and misses some; the assay was immunoSEQ multiplex PCR. This sample has around 210,000 clones; more than 80% occur once, and the top ten carry around 7.8%. The sample was peripheral blood. The receptors were sampled from a woman of 80 years or more with COVID-19, enrolled during active disease.

This clone was seen more than once but under ten times. One end of the junction fails to match germline, which may point to a read error. The chain has TRBV11-2 and TRBJ2-7; D remains ambiguous. CDR3 length: 14 amino acids. Germline V gene data show CDR1 as SGHAT and CDR2 as FQNNGV. DNA for the CDR3: TGTGCCAGCAGCTTAGATCTAACTCTGGGTCCGGGTCACTTC. Amino acids: CASSLDLTLGPGHF.

The chain recombines TRBV6-2 or TRBV6-3 with TRBJ2-7; 9 bases are a match to TRBD1. From germline, CDR1 is MNHEY and CDR2 SVGEGT. The CDR3 covers 14 residues. With 4 bases clipped from V and 7 bases from J, the junction kept 8 bases outside the gene matches. CDR3 nucleotide sequence: TGTGCCAGCAGTTTGGGACAGGGATATAGGGAGCAGTACTTC. Its translation: CASSLGQGYREQYF.

The chain employs TRBV5-1 and TRBJ1-3; D remains unclear. V was pared by 4 bases and J by 4 bases, with 12 bases between. The CDR3 has 14 residues. Germline V gene sequence: CDR1 SGHRS, CDR2 YFSETQ. The chain's CDR3 is CASSPGGSGNTIYF. As DNA, the CDR3 is TGCGCCAGCAGCCCGGGTGGTTCGGGAAACACCATATATTTT.

The gene calls are TRBV9 and TRBJ1-2, with D tentatively TRBD1 (5 bases). The germline V gene has CDR1 SGDLS and CDR2 YYNGEE. V was shortened by 0 bases and J by 7 bases, with 13 bases between the two germline ends. The CDR3 totals 14 residues. The CDR3 region is CASSVERGSGGYTF. The DNA for the CDR3 is TGTGCCAGCAGCGTAGAAAGGGGATCGGGTGGCTACACCTTC.

V gene TRBV12-3 or TRBV12-4 combines with J gene TRBJ1-5; maybe TRBD1 (5 bases). The CDR3 totals 13 residues. Deletions cut 5 bases from V and 3 bases from J, with 8 bases between. Written as DNA, the CDR3 is TGTGCCAGCAGTCAGGGATACAATCAGCCCCAGCATTTT. Its translation: CASSQGYNQPQHF.

This sequence joins TRBV4-2 and TRBJ2-1, with 9 nucleotides matching TRBD2. The CDR3 is 16 residues long. Germline trimming cut 3 bases from V and 6 bases from J; bases unmatched to any gene: 9. CDR1 and CDR2 (germline): LGHNA, YNFKEQ. CDR3 loop: CASSQQQAGGINEQFF. The CDR3 bases are TGTGCCAGCAGCCAGCAACAAGCGGGAGGAATCAATGAGCAGTTCTTC.

This sequence joins TRBV5-1 and TRBJ1-4; D might be TRBD1 (5 bases). V was clipped by 4 bases and J by 8 bases, with 15 bases between them. Germline V lookup: CDR1 SGHRS, CDR2 YFSETQ. This CDR3 contains 14 residues. CDR3 sequence: CASSPSREEEKLFF. In nucleotides, the CDR3 is TGCGCCAGCAGCCCATCCAGGGAAGAAGAAAAACTGTTTTTT.

The chain employs TRBV3-1 (or the pseudogene TRBV3-2) and TRBJ2-6; D may be TRBD2 (5 bases). The germline CDR1 and CDR2 sequences are LGHDT and YNNKEL (reference sequence). Trimming took off 6 bases at V and 0 bases at J, with 9 bases between the two ends. The CDR3 extends over 15 amino acids. The CDR3 nucleotides read TGTGCCAGCAGGGACGGAGGCTCTGGGGCCAACGTCCTGACTTTC. The encoded protein is CASRDGGSGANVLTF.

CDR3 in amino acids: CASSYTRSFSEKLFF. The CDR3 region has the DNA TGTGCCAGCAGTTACACGCGGAGCTTTAGTGAAAAACTGTTTTTT. The chain joins TRBV6-5 to TRBJ1-4; D is undetermined. The CDR3 has 15 amino acids. V gave up 2 bases and J gave up 7 bases, with 14 bases separating them. Germline V gene data show CDR1 as MNHEY and CDR2 as SVGAGI.

CDR3 residues: CATKYGQGMADEQFF. CDR3 DNA: TGTGCCACCAAGTATGGGCAGGGTATGGCGGATGAGCAGTTCTTC. The rearrangement uses TRBV19 and TRBJ2-1; weak D call: TRBD1 (5 bases). Trimming left V 10 bases short and J 8 bases short, with 24 bases between. The CDR3 spans 15 residues. The germline gives CDR1 LNHDA, CDR2 SQIVND (reference sequence).

In DNA, the CDR3 is TGTGCCAGCAGTCGACAGCCCTACGAGCAGTACTTC. It translates to CASSRQPYEQYF. V is TRBV2 and J is TRBJ2-7, with D possibly being TRBD1 (5 bases). V was pared by 5 bases and J by 2 bases, with 7 bases between. Germline assignment: CDR1 SNHLY and CDR2 FYNNEI. This CDR3 has 12 residues.

The chain is built from TRBV29-1 and TRBJ1-4; no clear D gene. V was trimmed by 4 bases and J by 0 bases, leaving 6 bases between them. The CDR3 spans 13 residues. Germline lookup yields CDR1 SQVTM and CDR2 ANQGSEA. The CDR3 protein is CSVVRTTNEKLFF. The CDR3 nucleotides read TGCAGCGTTGTCAGAACAACTAATGAAAAACTGTTTTTT. Complete variable domain (other parts from reference TRBV29-1 and TRBJ1-4): SAVISQKPSRDICQRGTSLTIQCQVDSQVTMMFWYRQQPGQSLTLIATANQGSEATYESGFVIDKFPISRPNLTFSTLTVSNMSPEDSSIYLCSVVRTTNEKLFFGSGTQLSVL.

A few counts support this clone. The rearrangement uses TRBV6-5 and TRBJ2-1, with 10 bases aligning to TRBD2. After removal of 6 bases from V and 4 bases from J, the junction contained 6 bases not matched to a gene. CDR1 and CDR2 from the germline V gene are MNHEY and SVGAGI. The CDR3 spans 15 residues. CDR3 residues: CASRLTSGSYNEQFF. The CDR3 coding sequence is TGTGCCAGCAGGTTGACTAGCGGGTCTTACAATGAGCAGTTCTTC.

The V gene is TRBV12-3 or TRBV12-4, the J gene TRBJ1-2; the match to TRBD1 covers 8 bases. The V segment lost 6 bases and the J segment 6 bases; nucleotides outside the gene matches: 6. The CDR3 contains 13 residues. The DNA of the CDR3 is TGTGCCAGCAGGACGACAGGGGAACATGGCTACACCTTC. As protein: CASRTTGEHGYTF.

This clone was found once. This rearrangement joins TRBV27 to TRBJ2-1, with D unclear. CDR1 MNHEY and CDR2 SMNVEV come from the germline V gene (reference sequence). Trimming removed 3 bases at V and 8 bases at J, with 8 bases between. CDR3 length: 12 residues. The CDR3 region is CASSFRVDEQFF. The CDR3 bases are TGTGCCAGCAGTTTTCGAGTCGATGAGCAGTTCTTC.

The CDR3 sequence is CASNRDNLGEQFF. In DNA form, the CDR3 reads TGTGCCAGCAACCGGGACAACCTTGGGGAGCAGTTCTTC. The chain joins TRBV7-3 to TRBJ2-1; D might be TRBD1 (6 bases). Germline lookup yields CDR1 SGHTA and CDR2 FQGTGA. This CDR3 contains 13 residues. V was trimmed by 7 bases and J by 10 bases, leaving 17 bases between them.

The genes are TRBV7-3 and TRBJ2-1, with 10 bases fitting TRBD2. J gave up 1 base and V 4 bases, and 4 bases lay outside the gene matches. This CDR3 is built from 16 residues. Looked up from germline, CDR1 is SGHTA and CDR2 is FQGTGA. The CDR3 nucleotides are TGTGCCAGCAGCTCCAGCGGGAGGGCATCCTACAATGAGCAGTTCTTC. This translates into CASSSSGRASYNEQFF.

V is TRBV13 and J is TRBJ2-3, with TRBD1 as a possible D gene (5 bases). The CDR3 totals 15 residues. Trimming left V 5 bases short and J 2 bases short, with 14 bases between. Per germline, CDR1 PRHDT and CDR2 FYEKMQ (reference sequence). The CDR3 sequence: CASSGHTLLTDTQYF. CDR3 sequence (DNA): TGTGCCAGCAGCGGACACACCCTACTCACAGATACGCAGTATTTT.

As regards this clone: Germline is not matched at one junction end, which may reflect a read error. CDR3 residues: CASSLVGRGGSNEQYF. In DNA, the CDR3 is TGTGCCAGCAGCTTGGTGGGGCGGGGGGGCTCCAACGAGCAGTACTTC. The chain has TRBV5-4 and TRBJ2-7; 9 bases map to TRBD2. CDR3 length: 16 amino acids. Germline V gives CDR1 SGHNT, CDR2 YYREEE (reference sequence).

The count of this clone is one. V usage is TRBV5-4 and J usage is TRBJ1-5; D unclear. The V end was cut by 0 bases, the J end by 6 bases, with 13 bases between. There are 15 residues in the CDR3. The germline gives CDR1 SGHNT, CDR2 YYREEE (reference sequence). The CDR3 reads CASSLVVRGGQPQHF. For the CDR3, the DNA is TGTGCCAGCAGCTTGGTGGTCCGGGGAGGTCAGCCCCAGCATTTT. The whole variable domain, filled in from reference TRBV5-4 and TRBJ1-5, reads ETGVTQSPTHLIKTRGQQVTLRCSSQSGHNTVSWYQQALGQGPQFIFQYYREEENGRGNFPPRFSGLQFPNYSSELNVNALELDDSALYLCASSLVVRGGQPQHFGDGTRLSIL.

This clone was picked up many times. The V and J genes are TRBV10-2 and TRBJ1-5, with D maybe TRBD1 (6 bases). Trimming removed 6 bases at V and 7 bases at J, with 25 bases between. CDR3 length: 17 amino acids. The V gene's germline CDR1 is WSHSY and CDR2 SAAADI. This CDR3 reads CASSDRRGPILGQPQHF. The DNA of the CDR3 is TGCGCCAGCAGCGATCGCAGGGGACCAATCCTGGGGCAGCCCCAGCATTTT.

The genes are TRBV19 and TRBJ1-2; a weak D match, TRBD1 (5 bases). Germline V CDR1 and CDR2: LNHDA, SQIVND (reference sequence). V was shortened by 4 bases and J by 4 bases, with 22 bases between the two germline ends. CDR3 length: 17 amino acids. The CDR3 reads CASSTIPRTTKVYGYTF. CDR3 coding DNA: TGTGCCAGTAGTACCATTCCCAGGACAACGAAGGTCTATGGCTACACCTTC.

The chain is built from TRBV11-2 and TRBJ2-7; perhaps TRBD2 as D (6 bases). The CDR3 has 13 residues. The germline CDR1 and CDR2 sequences are SGHAT and FQNNGV. Between the trimmed V and J ends, which lost 1 base and 6 bases, there was a span of 10 bases. CDR3 amino acids: CASSLVRGVEQYF. As DNA, the CDR3 is TGTGCCAGCAGCTTAGTGCGGGGTGTCGAGCAGTACTTC.

The V call is TRBV6-5, the J call TRBJ1-1, with TRBD1 as a possible D gene (6 bases). Germline loops: CDR1 MNHEY, CDR2 SVGAGI. Trimming removed 7 bases at V and 2 bases at J, with 14 bases between. This CDR3 contains 14 residues. The CDR3 coding sequence is TGTGCCAGCACTTTGGACAGAGCTAACACTGAAGCTTTCTTT. Translated: CASTLDRANTEAFF.

This clone was observed once. The chain recombines TRBV19 with TRBJ1-6; TRBD1 is a possible D gene (5 bases). This CDR3 comprises 19 residues. Trimming left V 6 bases short and J 7 bases short, with 28 bases between. CDR1 LNHDA and CDR2 SQIVND come from the germline V gene (reference sequence). The CDR3 DNA reads TGTGCCAGTAGGCGGGACGCTAAGGCCGTCAACACATTCAATTCACCCCTCCACTTT. Its protein is CASRRDAKAVNTFNSPLHF.

The chain employs TRBV6-5 and TRBJ2-7; D might be TRBD1 (5 bases). Germline V gene data show CDR1 as MNHEY and CDR2 as SVGAGI. The V and J ends lost 3 bases and 8 bases respectively, with 14 bases between them. The CDR3 extends over 13 amino acids. CDR3 sequence (DNA): TGTGCCAGCAGTTATCGGCAGGGTTACAAGCAGTACTTC. This sequence encodes CASSYRQGYKQYF.

The chain is built from TRBV5-6 and TRBJ2-1; perhaps TRBD2 as D (5 bases). The CDR3 extends over 12 amino acids. The ends were cut back, 1 base at V and 15 bases at J, with 14 bases in the middle. Germline V lookup: CDR1 SGHDT, CDR2 YYEEEE. CDR3 amino acids: CASSLLSHEGFF. Written as DNA, the CDR3 is TGTGCCAGCAGCTTGCTAAGTCACGAGGGGTTCTTC.

A single count supports this clone. J is TRBJ2-3 and V is TRBV2, with 7 bases fitting TRBD2. CDR1 and CDR2 from the germline V gene are SNHLY and FYNNEI. The CDR3 contains 11 residues. Germline trimming cut 11 bases from V and 6 bases from J; bases unmatched to any gene: 5. The CDR3 DNA reads as TGTGCCGGGAGGGGTTCCGATACGCAGTATTTT. This translates into CAGRGSDTQYF.

J is TRBJ2-2 and V is TRBV3-1 (or the pseudogene TRBV3-2), with D tentatively TRBD1 (6 bases). With 2 bases removed from V and 6 bases from J, the gap between germline ends came to 7 bases. This CDR3 is built from 13 residues. CDR1 is LGHDT, CDR2 YNNKEL, per germline (reference sequence). This CDR3 is CASSQYRAGELFF. Written as DNA, the CDR3 is TGTGCCAGCAGCCAATACAGGGCCGGGGAGCTGTTTTTT.

This rearrangement joins TRBV3-1 (or the pseudogene TRBV3-2) to TRBJ1-5, with 7 bases fitting TRBD1. After removal of 5 bases from V and 5 bases from J, the junction contained 6 bases not matched to a gene. The length of the CDR3 is 14 residues. Germline CDR1 is LGHDT and CDR2 is YNNKEL (reference sequence). The CDR3 spells CASSSRTGYQPQHF. The DNA of the CDR3 is TGTGCCAGCAGCTCCAGGACAGGCTATCAGCCCCAGCATTTT.